The 8 T cell receptor beta chains below were found in one sample sequenced in a study of cytomegalovirus exposure and HLA in healthy donors. The PCR used 60 Vbeta and 13 Jbeta primers. Using immunoSEQ multiplex PCR, the repertoire was profiled, and TCRdb retains in-frame clones only, with some absent. The sample yields more than 80,000 clones, 71% seen once. Sequenced: PBMCs. Source of these receptors: a female donor in good health and CMV-seronegative.

V usage is TRBV9 and J usage is TRBJ2-7, with 9 positions matching TRBD2. CDR1 SGDLS and CDR2 YYNGEE come from the germline V gene. V was clipped by 0 bases and J by 9 bases; unmatched bases: 13. CDR3 size: 16 residues. CDR3 protein: CASSVGSSSGRGRQYF. The CDR3 DNA follows: TGTGCCAGCAGCGTAGGATCGAGTAGCGGGAGAGGGAGGCAGTACTTC.

CDR3 amino acids: CASSSTGLNQPQHF. Here the CDR3 DNA reads TGTGCCAGCAGTTCGACAGGGCTCAATCAGCCCCAGCATTTT. This chain connects TRBV28 to TRBJ1-5; 7 positions agree with TRBD1. Germline V lookup: CDR1 MDHEN, CDR2 SYDVKM. CDR3 size: 14 residues. The V and J ends lost 4 bases and 3 bases, in that order; junction bases with no gene match: 3.

The chain couples TRBV7-9 to TRBJ2-7; 7 bases line up with TRBD2. The CDR3 runs to 13 residues. Per the germline V gene, CDR1 is SEHNR and CDR2 is FQNEAQ (reference sequence). The trim removed 7 bases at V and 13 bases at J, leaving 16 bases unmatched. CDR3 sequence: CASTKAAGLGNYF. In DNA form, the CDR3 reads TGTGCCAGCACGAAGGCAGCGGGGCTCGGTAATTACTTC.

The chain employs TRBV19 and TRBJ2-3; 11 nucleotides align to TRBD2. The CDR3 length is 16 residues. Looked up from germline, CDR1 is LNHDA and CDR2 is SQIVND (reference sequence). V was clipped by 6 bases and J by 2 bases; unmatched bases: 7. The CDR3 sequence is CASRQLAGAVTDTQYF. DNA for the CDR3: TGTGCCAGTAGACAACTAGCGGGAGCGGTCACAGATACGCAGTATTTT.

The rearrangement links TRBV7-2 to TRBJ2-7, with a weak D call TRBD1 (5 bases). Germline V gives CDR1 SGHTA, CDR2 FQGNSA. V was clipped by 5 bases and J by 4 bases, with 15 bases between them. The CDR3 sequence is 14 residues long. The CDR3: CASSPRVLPYEQYF. The CDR3 coding sequence is TGTGCCAGCAGCCCCAGGGTGCTACCGTACGAGCAGTACTTC. Drawing the rest from reference TRBV7-2 and TRBJ2-7, the complete variable domain is GAGVSQSPSNKVTEKGKDVELRCDPISGHTALYWYRQSLGQGLEFLIYFQGNSAPDKSGLPSDRFSAERTGGSVSTLTIQRTQQEDSAVYLCASSPRVLPYEQYFGPGTRLTVT.

The chain links TRBV20-1 to TRBJ2-5, with 8 bases identical to TRBD1. The DNA end is more similar to TRBJ2-7, so the J call may be wrong. CDR3 length: 11 residues. Germline lookup yields CDR1 DFQATT and CDR2 SNEGSKA (reference sequence). The CDR3 loop reads CSAQTGDEQYF. In DNA form, the CDR3 reads TGCAGTGCGCAGACAGGGGACGAGCAGTACTTC.

The V and J genes are TRBV5-8 and TRBJ1-1, with a tentative D call TRBD1 (6 bases). This CDR3 spans 16 amino acids. With 4 bases removed from V and 0 bases from J, the gap between germline ends came to 16 bases. CDR1 is SGHTS, CDR2 YDEGEE, per germline. The CDR3 reads CASSHWGNRVNTEAFF. CDR3 bases: TGTGCCAGCAGCCACTGGGGGAACAGGGTGAACACTGAAGCTTTCTTT.

This chain connects TRBV7-2 to TRBJ2-3; tentative D call: TRBD2 (5 bases). In germline, CDR1 is SGHTA, CDR2 FQGNSA. The CDR3 loop spans 15 amino acids. V shed 2 bases and J shed 2 bases, with 11 bases lying between them. The CDR3 spells CASSLLQRFTDTQYF. The CDR3 DNA reads TGTGCCAGCAGCTTACTGCAGCGGTTCACAGATACGCAGTATTTT.